This is a list of T cell receptor beta chains from one sample in a study of beta chain features in type 1 diabetes. The method was immunoSEQ multiplex PCR; TCRdb's version includes in-frame clones alone and lacks a portion of them. Among under 800,000 clones listed, roughly 15% were seen once. Specimen: naive CD4+ T cells from blood. These receptors all stem from a man aged 18 to 29 in good health. The CDR3 runs from the conserved cysteine through the conserved F or W. D genes are given only for firm matches. The listing skips clone size in some rows; elsewhere it reads once, few, many or a size class.

J	D	V	size	DNA	CDR3
TRBJ2-4	TRBD1	TRBV28	few	TGTGCCAGCAGTCCTACGGGACAGGGGGCAGGAAACATTCAGTACTTC	CASSPTGQGAGNIQYF
TRBJ2-3	NA	TRBV9	NA	TGTGCCAGCAACCTTGCCGCTAGCACAGATACGCAGTATTTT	CASNLAASTDTQYF
TRBJ2-3	TRBD1	TRBV9	NA	TGTGCCAGCAGCGTAGCCCTCGACAGGGGTCAAGATACGCAGTATTTT	CASSVALDRGQDTQYF
TRBJ2-7	NA	TRBV7-2	NA	TGTGCCAGCAGCCCGGCCCGGGCCACTACCTACGAGCAGTACTTC	CASSPARATTYEQYF
TRBJ2-5	NA	TRBV2	few	TGTGCCAGCACGAGGGAAGAGACCCAGTACTTC	CASTREETQYF
TRBJ2-7	NA	TRBV7-2	few	TGTGCCAGCAGCCCAGCCGGACTCTTGTACGAGCAGTACTTC	CASSPAGLLYEQYF
TRBJ1-4	TRBD1	TRBV2	few	TGTGCCAGCGAGGTGACAGGGGGATCGGAAAAACTGTTTTTT	CASEVTGGSEKLFF
TRBJ2-7	TRBD1	TRBV25-1	few	TGTGCCAGCAGTAAATCCGGGACAGGCTACGAGCAGTACTTC	CASSKSGTGYEQYF
TRBJ2-7	TRBD1	TRBV6-5	few	TGTGCCAGCAGTTATAGACAGGGAACTGTCAACGAGCAGTACTTC	CASSYRQGTVNEQYF
TRBJ2-5	NA	TRBV6-5	few	TGTGCCAGCAGTTACTGGGGAGAGACCCAGTACTTC	CASSYWGETQYF
TRBJ1-1	NA	TRBV5-1	few	TGCGCCAGCAGCTACCCGGGACAGAACACTGAAGCTTTCTTT	CASSYPGQNTEAFF
TRBJ2-1	NA	TRBV21-1	NA	TGTGCCAGCAGCAAAGTTACAGGGGGGTTAGGCAATGAGCAGTTCTTC	CASSKVTGGLGNEQFF
TRBJ1-2	NA	TRBV7-3	NA	TGTGCCAGCAGCCGAGACAGGAACTATGGCTACACCTTC	CASSRDRNYGYTF
TRBJ1-3	NA	TRBV7-9	few	TGTGCCAGCAGCTTAGTTACTTTATCCTCTGGAAACACCATATATTTT	CASSLVTLSSGNTIYF
TRBJ2-1	NA	TRBV5-8	NA	TGTGCCAGCAGCTTGGCCGGGGGCAATGAGCAGTTCTTC	CASSLAGGNEQFF
TRBJ1-1	NA	TRBV15	few	TGTGCCACCAGCAGAGATCTGGTCGGAGAAGCTTTCTTT	CATSRDLVGEAFF
TRBJ2-5	NA	TRBV12-5	many	TGTGCTAGTGGTTTTTCAGGGAGCGAGACCCAGTACTTC	CASGFSGSETQYF
TRBJ1-5	TRBD1	TRBV15	few	TGTGCCACCAGCAGACCGGGACAGGGGACTAATCAGCCCCAGCATTTT	CATSRPGQGTNQPQHF
TRBJ2-3	NA	TRBV4-2	NA	TGTGCCAGCAGCCAAGATCGGCCGGAGGAGGGTACGCAGTATTTT	CASSQDRPEEGTQYF
TRBJ2-2	NA	TRBV6-5	NA	TGTGCCAGCAGATTGACAGTTACCGGGGAGCTGTTTTTT	CASRLTVTGELFF
TRBJ2-5	TRBD2	TRBV5-4	NA	TGTGCCAGCAGCTTCAGGACTAGCGGGGGGGAGACCCAGTACTTC	CASSFRTSGGETQYF
TRBJ2-7	TRBD1	TRBV2	few	TGTGCCAGCAGTGCCTTCCGGGACAGGGGCTACGAGCAGTACTTC	CASSAFRDRGYEQYF
TRBJ2-1	TRBD1	TRBV9	NA	TGTGCCAGCAGCCCAATCAACAGGGGCTCCTACAATGAGCAGTTCTTC	CASSPINRGSYNEQFF
TRBJ2-7	NA	TRBV5-4	NA	TGTGCCAGCAGCTACGACTACTACGAGCAGTACTTC	CASSYDYYEQYF
TRBJ2-7	NA	TRBV6-5	NA	TGTGCCAACAGTAACGAGCAGTACTTC	CANSNEQYF
TRBJ1-5	NA	TRBV27	NA	TGTGCCAGCAGTAGGGGCGACAGTAAAAATCAGCCCCAGCATTTT	CASSRGDSKNQPQHF
TRBJ1-5	NA	TRBV28	NA	TGTGCCAGCAGTTTCGGACTCAATCAGCCCCAGCATTTT	CASSFGLNQPQHF
TRBJ1-2	TRBD1	TRBV29-1	NA	TGCAGCGTTGAAAGGGGGCAGGTCGACTATGGCTACACCTTC	CSVERGQVDYGYTF
TRBJ2-5	NA	TRBV27	NA	TGTGCCAGCAGTTTATACCGCGGGACAGAGTATCAAGAGACCCAGTACTTC	CASSLYRGTEYQETQYF
TRBJ1-1	NA	TRBV18	NA	TGTGCCAGCTCACCGGACGGGAACACTGAAGCTTTCTTT	CASSPDGNTEAFF
TRBJ1-5	NA	TRBV4-3	few	TGCGCCAGCAGCCAACAACTTTTCGGGCTCGGTAGCAATCAGCCCCAGCATTTT	CASSQQLFGLGSNQPQHF
TRBJ2-5	NA	TRBV9	NA	TGTGCCAGCAGCGTAGCAGGGCAGGCAGCCCAAGAGACCCAGTACTTC	CASSVAGQAAQETQYF
TRBJ1-2	NA	TRBV7-9	few	TGTGCCAGCAGCCTCAATAGCCCCCCGGGTGCCTATGGCTACACCTTC	CASSLNSPPGAYGYTF
TRBJ2-7	TRBD1	TRBV5-1	NA	TGCGCCAGCAGTCCAGACAGGGGGCTCAGCGAGCAGTACTTC	CASSPDRGLSEQYF
TRBJ1-2	NA	TRBV5-4	NA	TGTGCCAGCAGCTTGATTGGGGAGGGTGGGATTCACCCTAACTATGGCTACACCTTC	CASSLIGEGGIHPNYGYTF
TRBJ2-7	TRBD1	TRBV18	NA	TGTGCCAGCTCACTAACGGACAGGGGTGACGAGCAGTACTTC	CASSLTDRGDEQYF
TRBJ1-2	NA	TRBV7-3	NA	TGTGCCAGCAGCTTAGGATTGGAAGGCTACACCTTC	CASSLGLEGYTF
TRBJ1-4	TRBD1	TRBV25-1	NA	TGTGCCAGCAGTTCTGACAGGGGGCACGAAAAACTGTTTTTT	CASSSDRGHEKLFF
TRBJ1-5	NA	TRBV16	NA	TGTGCCAGCAGCCCGACAGTAAATAGCAATCAGCCCCAGCATTTT	CASSPTVNSNQPQHF
TRBJ2-2	TRBD1	TRBV6-1	NA	TGTGCCAGCAGTGACCAGCAGGGGGACACCGGGGAGCTGTTTTTT	CASSDQQGDTGELFF
TRBJ2-1	NA	TRBV4-1	NA	TGCGCCAGCAGCCAACCCATCAGTGAGCAGTTCTTC	CASSQPISEQFF
TRBJ2-5	NA	TRBV5-8	NA	TGTGCCAGCAGCAGGGACAAGGAAGAGACCCAGTACTTC	CASSRDKEETQYF
TRBJ2-1	TRBD2	TRBV28	NA	TGTGCCAGCAGTTCCGTGGGACTAGCGGGGGCCCCCCGAGATGAGCAGTTCTTC	CASSSVGLAGAPRDEQFF
TRBJ2-7	TRBD1	TRBV5-1	NA	TGCGCCAGCAGCCGACAGGGAATTCCCTACGAGCAGTACTTC	CASSRQGIPYEQYF
TRBJ2-7	NA	TRBV21-1	NA	TGTGCCAGCAGCAAAACAGGGGTCTCCGAGCAGTACTTC	CASSKTGVSEQYF
TRBJ2-7	TRBD2	TRBV4-3	few	TGCGCCAGCAGCCAGGCACTAGCGAATACCTACGAGCAGTACTTC	CASSQALANTYEQYF
TRBJ2-3	NA	TRBV18	NA	TGTGCCAGCTCACCAGGCAGGGTGGTAACAGATACGCAGTATTTT	CASSPGRVVTDTQYF
TRBJ2-2	NA	TRBV6-6	few	TGTGCCAGCAAGGATAGCAGGCCGAACACCGGGGAGCTGTTTTTT	CASKDSRPNTGELFF
TRBJ1-5	NA	TRBV28	NA	TGTGCCAGCAGTTCACACCCGGCGCAGGGAAATCAGCCCCAGCATTTT	CASSSHPAQGNQPQHF
TRBJ2-1	NA	TRBV4-3	few	TGCGCCAGCAGCTCAAGATTGTTGGTCAATGAGCAGTTCTTC	CASSSRLLVNEQFF
TRBJ2-7	NA	TRBV4-1	NA	TGCGCCAGCAGCCAACCAGGTTTGGGAGAGCAGTACTTC	CASSQPGLGEQYF
TRBJ2-7	TRBD1	TRBV13	few	TGTGCCAGCAGCTCCCGACGCAGGGGGAAGGTAGGCTACGAGCAGTACTTC	CASSSRRRGKVGYEQYF
TRBJ1-2	TRBD1	TRBV28	NA	TGTGCCAGCAGTTCAGCCTCTGGACAGGGGTATCATGGCTACACCTTC	CASSSASGQGYHGYTF